The T cell receptor (beta chain) under discussion was sequenced for a study of cytomegalovirus exposure and HLA in healthy donors. The CDR3 contains 14 residues. Unmatched junction bases numbered 6, after V lost 5 bases and J lost 6 bases. Looked up from germline, CDR1 is MNHEY and CDR2 is SVGAGI. It was with 60 Vbeta and 13 Jbeta primers that the PCR ran. Sequenced by immunoSEQ multiplex PCR; TCRdb stores in-frame clones only, minus some. The data show 160,000 or so clones, roughly 80% seen once. The sequenced material came from PBMCs. The chain has TRBV6-5 and TRBJ1-1, with TRBD1 identical over 10 bases. The TCR comes from a man aged 55 to 69 in good health and CMV-seronegative. The CDR3 region has the DNA TGTGCCAGCAGTGCCCTGACAGGGGGCTCTGAAGCTTTCTTT. It yields the protein CASSALTGGSEAFF.